The TCR beta chain described here comes from a study of control samples from healthy donors and cancer patients. Trimming stripped 3 bases from V and 4 bases from J, with 16 bases between. The V gene's germline CDR1 is MNHNS and CDR2 SASEGT. The CDR3 sequence is 16 residues long. Generated by immunoSEQ multiplex PCR, the TCRdb table keeps only in-frame clones and is missing some. The table shows roughly 150,000 clones, with just over 85% occurring only once. The TCR originated in a man between 18 and 35 years old in good health. V gene TRBV6-1 combines with J gene TRBJ1-3; no clear D. Sequencing input: blood. The CDR3 DNA is TGTGCCAGCAGTGACCCCCGAGACTCGGGCGGAAACACCATATATTTT. The encoded protein is CASSDPRDSGGNTIYF.